A single sample gave rise to the 5 T cell receptor beta chains below, sequenced in a study of blood T cell repertoires in COVID-19. Sequenced by immunoSEQ multiplex PCR; TCRdb stores in-frame clones only, minus some. The sample gives approximately 230,000 clones, 70% to 85% of which show up once; about 9.6% is in the top ten. The specimen was peripheral blood. The receptors originated from a man older than 75 with acute or convalescent COVID-19.

The chain recombines TRBV27 with TRBJ1-5, with a tentative D call TRBD1 (5 bases). The CDR3 is made up of 14 amino acids. The V and J ends lost 1 base and 2 bases respectively, with 6 bases between them. Germline V gene lookup returns CDR1 MNHEY and CDR2 SMNVEV (reference sequence). CDR3 sequence reads: CASSLLQGNQPQHF. In DNA form, the CDR3 reads TGTGCCAGCAGTTTATTACAGGGCAATCAGCCCCAGCATTTT.

CDR3 region: CASSLSSMDSPLHF. DNA for the CDR3: TGCGCCAGCAGCTTGAGTTCTATGGATTCACCCCTCCACTTT. The rearrangement uses TRBV5-1 and TRBJ1-6; D gene unclear. The V end lost 1 base, the J end lost 8 bases, and 10 bases lay between the germline ends. This CDR3 is 14 amino acids long. CDR1 and CDR2 (germline): SGHRS, YFSETQ. Full variable domain (outside the CDR3, taken from reference TRBV5-1 and TRBJ1-6): KAGVTQTPRYLIKTRGQQVTLSCSPISGHRSVSWYQQTPGQGLQFLFEYFSETQRNKGNFPGRFSGRQFSNSRSEMNVSTLELGDSALYLCASSLSSMDSPLHFGNGTRLTVT.

The J gene is TRBJ1-2, the V gene TRBV28; no definite D call. The V and J ends lost 4 bases and 0 bases respectively, with 6 bases between them. This CDR3 is built from 13 residues. Germline V gene sequence: CDR1 MDHEN, CDR2 SYDVKM. The CDR3 bases are TGTGCCAGCAGTTATGGGCCTAACTATGGCTACACCTTC. Translating gives CASSYGPNYGYTF.

The chain combines TRBV18 with TRBJ1-2; D gene ambiguous. Germline V gene data show CDR1 as KGHSH and CDR2 as LQKENI. The CDR3 totals 12 residues. Trimming removed 2 bases at V and 4 bases at J, with 5 bases between. This CDR3 is CASSPVSYGYTF. The CDR3 coding sequence is TGTGCCAGCTCACCAGTCAGCTATGGCTACACCTTC.

This clone was detected a few times. The V call is TRBV12-3 or TRBV12-4, the J call TRBJ1-2; D not resolved. The CDR3 sequence is 13 residues long. Trimming cost V 5 bases and J 7 bases, with 14 bases left between them. The CDR3 DNA is TGTGCCAGCAGTGCTGCGGGAACGGGTGGCTACACCTTC. It codes for CASSAAGTGGYTF.